This entry concerns a single TCR beta chain. Its target is unknown. Time point meaning: recipient sample about 28 days before transplant, after cytoreduction. The source of the sample is a study of T cell clonotyping in hematopoietic cell transplantation. V shed 0 bases, J shed 0 bases, and the junction held 3 bases outside the gene matches. CDR1 is SGHNT and CDR2 is YYREEE in the germline V gene (reference sequence). The CDR3 extends over 17 amino acids. This table comes from immunoSEQ multiplex PCR, and its TCRdb copy is limited to in-frame clones, with some not included. The profile shows 15,000 to 20,000 clones, around three quarters of them singletons. Overall study results and limits: After transplant, recipient diversity fell while pathologically expanded clonotypes grew through day 180.

This TCR was sampled from a man in his sixties with acute myeloid leukemia. Some clones in this sample may be carry-over from other donors' samples. Source: peripheral blood mononuclear cells, taken before stem cell transplant. The rearrangement joins TRBV5-4 to TRBJ2-7; TRBD2 agrees at 13 bases. Here the CDR3 DNA reads TGTGCCAGCAGCTTGGGACTAGCGGGGGGTTACTCCTACGAGCAGTACTTC. Its translation is CASSLGLAGGYSYEQYF.